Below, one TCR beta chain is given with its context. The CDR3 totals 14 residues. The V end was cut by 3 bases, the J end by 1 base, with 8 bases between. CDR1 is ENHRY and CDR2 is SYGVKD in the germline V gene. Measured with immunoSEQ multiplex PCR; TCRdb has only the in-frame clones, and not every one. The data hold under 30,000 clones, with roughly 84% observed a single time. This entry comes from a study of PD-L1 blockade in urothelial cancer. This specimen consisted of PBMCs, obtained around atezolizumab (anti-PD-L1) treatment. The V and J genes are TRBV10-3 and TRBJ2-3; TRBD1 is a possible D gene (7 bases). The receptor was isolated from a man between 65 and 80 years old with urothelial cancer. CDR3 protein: CAISDRGGTDTQYF. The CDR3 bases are TGTGCCATCAGTGACAGGGGGGGCACAGATACGCAGTATTTT.